The next 26 T cell receptor beta chains were all read from a single sample in a study of neurological immune-mediated disorders. One entry per CDR3 protein results from TCRdb running MiXCR on the 5' RACE reads. The sample holds roughly 80,000 distinct CDR3 sequences; roughly 18% are singletons and the top ten take about 16%. Sequenced: PBMCs. These receptors all come from a woman between 40 and 55 years old in good health.

This clonotype has a count of ten or more. The chain uses TRBV9 and TRBJ1-2; tentative D call: TRBD1 (5 bases). The germline V and J ends were trimmed by 2 bases and 0 bases, with 26 bases remaining between them. The CDR3 consists of 20 residues. CDR1 is SGDLS and CDR2 is YYNGEE in the germline V gene. CDR3 loop: CASSVASFGGGLGANYGYTF. CDR3 DNA: TGTGCCAGCAGCGTCGCCTCGTTTGGGGGGGGGTTAGGGGCTAACTATGGCTACACCTTC.

At least ten counts were recorded for this clonotype. The V gene is TRBV24-1, the J gene TRBJ2-5; D may be TRBD2 (6 bases). The germline V and J ends were trimmed by 7 bases and 0 bases, with 14 bases remaining between them. Germline CDR1 is KGHDR and CDR2 is SFDVKD. There are 15 residues in the CDR3. DNA of the CDR3: TGTGCCACCAGGTCGGGTAGCGGATACCAAGAGACCCAGTACTTC. Translating it yields CATRSGSGYQETQYF.

This clonotype has just one count. This chain links TRBV20-1 with TRBJ2-5; 7 nucleotides match TRBD1. The V and J ends lost 7 bases and 8 bases, in that order; junction bases with no gene match: 13. The CDR3 extends over 13 amino acids. CDR1 is DFQATT, CDR2 SNEGSKA, per germline (reference sequence). The CDR3 coding sequence is TGCAGTGGAGGGGGCGATTCCAAAGGTACCCAGTACTTC. Its translation: CSGGGDSKGTQYF.

This clonotype showed up many times. The rearrangement links TRBV7-6 to TRBJ1-6; 7 bases line up with TRBD1. Germline loops: CDR1 SGHVS, CDR2 FNYEAQ. This CDR3 has 15 amino acids. V lost 4 bases, J lost 3 bases, and 3 bases stayed unmatched. CDR3 DNA: TGTGCCAGCAGCTCGGGACAGATCTATAATTCACCCCTCCACTTT. This gives the protein CASSSGQIYNSPLHF.

The V call is TRBV5-1, the J call TRBJ1-2; D possibly corresponds to TRBD1 (6 bases). V was shortened by 1 base and J by 3 bases, with 10 bases between the two germline ends. The CDR3 has 14 amino acids. Germline V gene lookup returns CDR1 SGHRS and CDR2 YFSETQ. The CDR3 sequence: CASSLIRGDYGYTF. CDR3 bases: TGCGCCAGCAGCTTGATTAGGGGGGACTATGGCTACACCTTC. Together with reference TRBV5-1 and TRBJ1-2, the CDR3 gives the full variable domain: KAGVTQTPRYLIKTRGQQVTLSCSPISGHRSVSWYQQTPGQGLQFLFEYFSETQRNKGNFPGRFSGRQFSNSRSEMNVSTLELGDSALYLCASSLIRGDYGYTFGSGTRLTVV.

The sample holds many counts of this clonotype. The chain links TRBV6-2 or TRBV6-3 to TRBJ1-6, with D unresolved. The CDR3 length is 18 residues. V was cut by 3 bases and J by 0 bases, with 15 bases left in between. Germline V gene lookup returns CDR1 MNHEY and CDR2 SVGEGT. The CDR3 DNA is TGTGCCAGCAGTTATCTCGACCGAAAGAGCTCCTATAATTCACCCCTCCACTTT. Translated, it gives CASSYLDRKSSYNSPLHF.

This clonotype appeared many times. The CDR3 region is CASSPGRARNTGELFF. The CDR3 region has the DNA TGTGCCAGCTCTCCAGGGCGGGCGCGGAACACCGGGGAGCTGTTTTTT. This chain links TRBV6-5 with TRBJ2-2; D may correspond to TRBD1 or TRBD2 (5 bases each). Trimming removed 8 bases at V and 1 base at J, with 17 bases between. CDR1 MNHEY and CDR2 SVGAGI come from the germline V gene. CDR3 length equals 16 residues.

In this sample, this clonotype turned up many times. The genes are TRBV7-3 and TRBJ2-6; 7 bases align to TRBD1. The J segment lost 2 bases and the V segment lost 5 bases, leaving 3 bases of the junction unmatched. CDR1 and CDR2 from the germline V gene are SGHTA and FQGTGA. The CDR3 covers 15 residues. CDR3 bases: TGTGCCAGCAGCCCGACAGGGACTGGGGCCAACGTCCTGACTTTC. It translates to CASSPTGTGANVLTF.

A few counts support this clonotype. The chain recombines TRBV5-1 with TRBJ2-3; D call uncertain. V was shortened by 0 bases and J by 0 bases, with 5 bases between the two germline ends. The V gene's germline CDR1 is SGHRS and CDR2 YFSETQ. This CDR3 spans 14 amino acids. The CDR3, as DNA: TGCGCCAGCAGCTTGGTTACTAGCACAGATACGCAGTATTTT. Translation gives CASSLVTSTDTQYF.

This clonotype was seen ten or more times. The chain employs TRBV20-1 and TRBJ2-3; 9 nucleotides match TRBD1. Germline V CDR1 and CDR2: DFQATT, SNEGSKA (reference sequence). Trimming cost V 5 bases and J 2 bases; bases outside gene matches: 8. The CDR3 length is 15 residues. CDR3 sequence: CSASIGQGSTDTQYF. The DNA for the CDR3 is TGCAGTGCTTCTATTGGACAGGGGTCCACAGATACGCAGTATTTT.

This clonotype was seen at least ten times. The rearrangement joins TRBV6-5 to TRBJ1-1; D perhaps matches TRBD1 (5 bases). V lost 6 bases and J 4 bases, leaving 18 bases between the germline ends. The CDR3 is 15 residues long. The germline V gene encodes CDR1 MNHEY and CDR2 SVGAGI. The CDR3 protein is CASRGLGSRITEAFF. The DNA for the CDR3 is TGTGCCAGCAGGGGACTGGGCAGTCGGATCACTGAAGCTTTCTTT.

This clonotype appeared many times. V is TRBV20-1 and J is TRBJ2-1; 9 bases line up with TRBD2. The CDR3 is 15 residues long. Germline V gene lookup returns CDR1 DFQATT and CDR2 SNEGSKA (reference sequence). V lost 2 bases to trimming and J lost 10 bases; unmatched junction nucleotides: 12. The CDR3 DNA sequence: TGCAGTGCTAGATTTCCCCTAGGCGGGGGGGCCGAGCAGTTCTTC. This translates into CSARFPLGGGAEQFF.

This clonotype was recorded many times. The V gene is TRBV3-1, the J gene TRBJ2-5; no definite D call. From germline, CDR1 is LGHDT and CDR2 YNNKEL (reference sequence). Trimming took off 0 bases at V and 0 bases at J, with 8 bases between the two ends. CDR3 length: 15 residues. The CDR3 sequence: CASSQDNMYQETQYF. In nucleotides, the CDR3 is TGTGCCAGCAGCCAAGACAACATGTACCAAGAGACCCAGTACTTC.

This clonotype showed up many times. The chain uses TRBV28 and TRBJ2-3; the D is unclear. Looked up from germline, CDR1 is MDHEN and CDR2 is SYDVKM. There are 11 residues in the CDR3. With 7 bases removed from V and 1 base from J, the gap between germline ends came to 3 bases. CDR3 sequence reads: CASKGTDTQYF. CDR3 in DNA: TGTGCCAGCAAAGGCACAGATACGCAGTATTTT.

This clonotype appeared many times. The rearrangement uses TRBV6-2 or TRBV6-3 and TRBJ1-5; 8 bases are a match to TRBD1. CDR1 MNHEY and CDR2 SVGEGT come from the germline V gene. V lost 5 bases to trimming and J lost 1 base; unmatched junction nucleotides: 4. This CDR3 region has 15 residues. CDR3: CASSPTGVSNQPQHF. CDR3 nucleotides: TGTGCCAGCAGTCCGACAGGGGTGAGCAATCAGCCCCAGCATTTT.

Many counts were recorded for this clonotype. The chain recombines TRBV5-1 with TRBJ2-3, with a weak D call TRBD2 (6 bases). The CDR3 loop spans 15 amino acids. Per the germline V gene, CDR1 is SGHRS and CDR2 is YFSETQ. The V end lost 0 bases, the J end lost 1 base, and 9 bases lay between the germline ends. CDR3 DNA sequence: TGCGCCAGCAGCTTGGAGCGGGCTGGCACAGATACGCAGTATTTT. Translated: CASSLERAGTDTQYF.

This clonotype was counted many times. The V gene is TRBV20-1, the J gene TRBJ2-3; 8 nucleotides agree with TRBD2. The CDR3 length is 17 residues. Germline CDR1 DFQATT, CDR2 SNEGSKA (reference sequence). The junction had 14 bases not matched to a gene; V was cut back by 1 base and J by 5 bases. The CDR3 protein is CSARGPPNRGGRDTQYF. The DNA for the CDR3 is TGCAGTGCTAGAGGACCCCCAAACCGCGGGGGGAGAGATACGCAGTATTTT.

Many counts were recorded for this clonotype. This chain joins TRBV7-8 and TRBJ2-2, with a possible D match to TRBD1 (6 bases). The V and J ends lost 5 bases and 7 bases respectively, with 14 bases between them. The CDR3 runs 14 residues. Germline V gene sequence: CDR1 SGHVS, CDR2 FQNEAQ. The CDR3 region has the DNA TGTGCCAGCAGCCGCCAGGACAGTAGCGGGGAGCTGTTTTTT. Encoded protein: CASSRQDSSGELFF.

This clonotype was counted between two and nine times. A read error may be the cause here, since a much bigger clone is one base away. The genes are TRBV5-1 and TRBJ2-3; 10 bases map to TRBD2. This CDR3 has 15 residues. Germline V gene lookup returns CDR1 SGHRS and CDR2 YFSETQ. Here the CDR3 reads CAGSLSGLAADTQYF. Written as DNA, the CDR3 is TGCGCCGGCAGCTTAAGTGGACTAGCGGCAGATACGCAGTATTTT.

In its sample, this clonotype was seen many times. The V gene is TRBV6-6, the J gene TRBJ2-5, with TRBD2 as a possible D gene (6 bases). The length of the CDR3 is 14 residues. Trimming removed 4 bases at V and 2 bases at J, with 11 bases between. Germline CDR1 and CDR2: MNHNY and SVGAGI (reference sequence). CDR3 DNA: TGTGCCAGCAGTTCCCTCGGGACTCAAGAGACCCAGTACTTC. As protein: CASSSLGTQETQYF.

This clonotype came up many times. The chain has TRBV10-3 and TRBJ1-1, with D perhaps TRBD1 (5 bases). Germline V gene lookup returns CDR1 ENHRY and CDR2 SYGVKD. V gave up 0 bases and J gave up 6 bases, with 11 bases separating them. CDR3 length equals 14 residues. In DNA, the CDR3 is TGTGCCATCAGTGAGTCGGAACAGGTCCCTGAAGCTTTCTTT. Protein: CAISESEQVPEAFF.

The chain couples TRBV6-5 to TRBJ2-3, with 12 bases fitting TRBD2. Germline trimming cut 5 bases from V and 0 bases from J; bases unmatched to any gene: 6. The CDR3 consists of 17 residues. Germline CDR1 and CDR2: MNHEY and SVGAGI. The CDR3 sequence is CASSTASGGASTDTQYF. CDR3 nucleotides: TGTGCCAGCAGTACGGCTAGCGGGGGGGCTAGCACAGATACGCAGTATTTT.

This clonotype was picked up many times. This sequence joins TRBV15 and TRBJ2-1; TRBD2 matches 10 bases. The CDR3 sequence is 14 residues long. From germline, CDR1 is LNHNV and CDR2 YYDKDF (reference sequence). V was pared by 9 bases and J by 4 bases, with 6 bases of the junction left unmatched. This chain's CDR3 is CATGSGGAYNEQFF. Here the CDR3 DNA reads TGTGCCACTGGGAGCGGGGGGGCTTACAATGAGCAGTTCTTC.

This clonotype appeared many times. The chain has TRBV20-1 and TRBJ2-1; 9 bases map to TRBD2. The CDR3 totals 15 residues. Germline CDR1 DFQATT, CDR2 SNEGSKA (reference sequence). The V segment lost 5 bases and the J segment 6 bases; nucleotides outside the gene matches: 11. In DNA form, the CDR3 reads TGCAGTGCTCTAAACCTCCTAGCGGGGCCCAATGAGCAGTTCTTC. Translated, it gives CSALNLLAGPNEQFF.

This clonotype was found many times. The chain couples TRBV29-1 to TRBJ2-3, with 9 bases identical to TRBD2. The CDR3 sequence is 14 residues long. The J segment lost 2 bases and the V segment lost 4 bases, leaving 4 bases of the junction unmatched. Germline V gives CDR1 SQVTM, CDR2 ANQGSEA. The CDR3 region is CSVGAGGSTDTQYF. Here the CDR3 DNA reads TGCAGCGTTGGAGCGGGGGGCTCCACAGATACGCAGTATTTT.

The chain joins TRBV7-3 to TRBJ2-3; D not certain. The CDR3 loop spans 14 amino acids. V shed 8 bases and J shed 1 base, with 13 bases lying between them. Germline CDR1 and CDR2: SGHTA and FQGTGA. In nucleotides, the CDR3 is TGTGCCAGCTGCTCCGTTGTGGGCACAGATACGCAGTATTTT. Its protein product is CASCSVVGTDTQYF.